Here is one T cell receptor (beta chain) with its context. In its sample, this clone was seen once. The antigen it binds to is not known. No clone much larger than this one lies a single base away; base qualities are absent. The cohort comprised 550 to 700 healthy bone marrow donors. At the time of sampling, all cohort members were nominally healthy, though unrecorded immune exposures were likely present. The donor tested CMV seronegative and was one of the 352 seronegative cohort members. Each donor provided a peripheral blood sample, and peripheral blood mononuclear cells were used for TCR beta sequencing. Genomic DNA was extracted from the blood cell samples with the Qiagen DNeasy Blood Extraction Kit. This record belongs to a study of cytomegalovirus exposure and HLA in healthy donors (dated by TCRdb to the late 2010s). Regarding the complete study: According to an earlier analysis of around 600 of the donors, 150 million to 200 million T cells yielded 117 million unique TCR beta sequences and 250 to 350 Gb of sequence data. An early release that covered around 590 HLA-typed donors contained around 300 gigabases of sequencing data and about 84 million unique TCR sequences. Among the roughly 380 genotyped donors, about 85% belonged to the genetic ancestry cluster associated with self-reported Caucasian donors. The aim of the study was to test whether cataloging public T cell receptors could identify signatures of past pathogen exposure. The study profiled the T cell repertoires of 500 to 800 subjects by immunosequencing and related them to cytomegalovirus serostatus. Along with the approximately 620-subject first cohort, a separate validation cohort of around 110 different subjects was used. To predict cytomegalovirus infection status, the study brought together high-throughput TCR immunosequencing, statistical association of individual TCRs with disease status, and machine learning. In a later analysis, previously published TCR beta repertoires from 670 or so donors were re-analyzed and high-resolution HLA genotyping was added so that TCR occurrence patterns could be studied. The later analysis used no new phenotypic data to find candidate immune exposures, relying instead on TCR beta sequences and their occurrence across donors. An earlier analysis of 587 of the donors used high-throughput TCR beta sequencing to judge whether each TCR beta V gene segment behaved as functional or pseudogenic. Alongside the repertoire data, information on donor age, sex, ethnicity and CMV serostatus was compiled. Genome-wide SNP genotypes for about 55% of the roughly 670 donors were used in a later genetic analysis, which treated that subset as a discovery cohort. All discovery cohort repertoires had been generated on a single sequencing platform. HLA typing covered class I and class II loci at four-digit resolution. Typing coverage differed by locus: A, B, C, DRB1 and DQB1 were typed in roughly 629-630 donors, DQA1 in roughly 510, DPA1 in approximately 610, and DPB1 in 400 to 480. Several DR-DQ haplotypes were handled as single units for association and clustering, since linkage in the cohort was strong. Among 350 to 400 genotyped donors of the cohort, an average of 235,054 unique TCR beta nucleotide sequences were sequenced per donor, around a sixth of them non-productive. The study at large found these results: The cohort was sequenced for TCR beta chains only, and without alpha or paired-chain data the features that could be detected were limited. Because counts were too low, about 18 rarely observed V segments, including chromosome 9 orphons, were excluded from the earlier analysis of several hundred of the donors. Several of the top co-occurrence clusters appeared to be linked to parvovirus B19, influenza, CMV and Epstein-Barr virus, according to a later analysis. At a false discovery rate of 0.05, a later analysis linked fewer than 20,000 TCR beta sequences to specific HLA alleles. Three of the identified cytomegalovirus-associated TCR beta chains were confirmed in vitro to be specific for cytomegalovirus antigens. According to a later genetic analysis, donors in an Asian-associated ancestry cluster had fewer N-insertions in productive TCRs than the approximately 650-donor mean. The classifier was reported to diagnose cytomegalovirus status with high specificity and sensitivity in both the original cohort and the validation cohort. Correlated functional status among segregating V segments might reflect linkage disequilibrium, but an unknown experimental factor could not be ruled out. Some IMGT-functional V segments, including TRBV6-2 and TRBV6-3, could not be distinguished by the 87-base-pair reads and were therefore excluded. Immune exposure information for the cohort was limited to CMV serostatus. The authors suggested that the approach could potentially be generalized to other disease states and immunological phenotypes. In an earlier analysis of 450 to 750 of the donors, most TCR beta V segments appeared in productive rearrangements about 90% or about 30% of the time, broadly matching IMGT annotations. A cluster of highly shared sequence variants was judged likely to represent a technical artifact of the sequencing pipeline. Most TCR sequences were seen in very few donors, while some public TCRs were found in many individuals. In a later analysis, HLA-associated TCR beta chains were found to be more clonally expanded and to have lower generation probabilities than equally common non-associated chains. Assigning TCR associations to individual alleles was difficult when HLA alleles, especially DR and DQ, strongly co-occurred. A total of 150 to 200 TCR beta chains were listed by the study as associated with cytomegalovirus. Because HLA typing was unavailable for some donors at each locus, only the typed subset was used in association tests. A further reported finding was that TCR beta sequences accurately predicted the HLA-A and HLA-B alleles for most subjects in the first cohort. Sequencing depth was assumed to be roughly uniform across donors in the presence/absence analyses, though that assumption may not hold. An association between a missense DCLRE1C variant and V-gene and J-gene trimming of TCR beta chains was found in a later genetic analysis and replicated in an independent cohort. According to a later analysis, most CMV-associated TCR beta chains appeared to be HLA-restricted, and the HLA associations seemed to be driven largely by CMV exposure. In a later analysis, TCR association rates were found to vary across HLA loci, with the most associated TCRs seen for DRB1 alleles and the fewest for HLA-C alleles.

The germline V gene encodes CDR1 LNHDA and CDR2 SQIVND (reference sequence). V is pared back by 4 bases and J by 7 bases, with 8 bases lying between the germline termini. The CDR3 goes from the cysteine to the phenylalanine over 12 residues. The CDR3 DNA has 36 bases and is translated from base 1. The library was prepared using the immunoSEQ multiplex PCR assay. For the multiplex PCR, a mixture combining 60 forward primers for TCR Vbeta segments and 13 reverse primers for TCR Jbeta segments was used. Amplification of the CDR3 region of rearranged TCR beta genes was performed with a multiplex PCR assay on genomic DNA. Amplified TCR beta libraries were sequenced as 87-base-pair reads on the Illumina HiSeq System. Regarding the original processing steps: Across the 700 or so repertoires, a later analysis counted tens of millions of unique TCR beta chains, around 11 million of which were shared by at least two donors. Raw reads were error-corrected and collapsed into unique sequences by a nearest-neighbor algorithm in which closely related sequences were merged to remove PCR and sequencing errors. V, D and J gene segments were assigned by aligning CDR3 sequences to IMGT reference sequences. For a sequence to be retained, a match of at least six nucleotides to both a V gene segment and a J gene segment was required. Rearrangements were called productive when the CDR3 lacked stop codons and stayed in frame with V and J; all others were non-productive. Following IMGT convention, CDR3 was defined as the stretch from the second conserved V-encoded cysteine to the conserved J-encoded phenylalanine. The earlier analysis of approximately 500 of the donors excluded sequences that lacked an unambiguous match to a single V gene segment. In an earlier analysis of some 590 of the donors, a V segment was called functional when productive rearrangements were above 56.7%, and segregating when the standard deviation between donors exceeded 5%. A statistical classification framework was built for diagnosing cytomegalovirus status from the catalog of TCR beta chain sequences. In a later analysis, V and J genes were assigned by comparing TCR nucleotide sequences against IMGT/GENE-DB human TR gene sequences. In a later analysis, CDR3 sequences and most-parsimonious VDJ recombination scenarios were assigned using the TCRdist pipeline. In a later analysis, every TCR beta chain was defined by the combination of its CDR3 amino acid sequence and its V-gene family, and reads without a unique V-gene family were dropped. A later analysis removed several hundred highly shared, low-generation-probability nucleotide sequences to deal with suspected cross-contamination and a sequencing artifact. A later analysis calculated a clonal expansion index for each public chain from normalized within-repertoire ranks of inferred template counts. In a later analysis, generation probabilities were computed using a VDJ recombination model fitted to out-of-frame rearrangements, and the results were checked against IGoR. Hypergeometric tests were used in a later analysis to score TCR-TCR, TCR-HLA and TCR-CMV co-occurrence, with a repertoire-size bias correction applied to the TCR pairs. False discovery rates were estimated in a later analysis by permuting HLA or CMV assignments 20 times. A later analysis grouped co-occurring TCRs with DBSCAN, adding TCRdist sequence similarity when clustering within HLA-allele-positive subsets. Repertoires with fewer than 30,000 or more than 120,000 public chains were left out of co-occurrence clustering, as were about 5 repertoires with anomalous nucleotide sharing. TCRdb took this table from immuneACCESS and kept in-frame rearrangements with V and J called. Such tables lack part of the clones; where checked against another copy, unresolved V genes explain under half of the gap, and the rest is unexplained. For V, J and clone size, that table is used; D and trimming come from the DNA. This sample is represented by about 230,000 clones; around 84% of them were singletons. The ten largest make up about 0.25% of the sample.

Sample: PBMCs. This chain is built from TRBV19 and TRBJ1-5; perhaps TRBD1 is the D gene, with 5 bases matching. The TCR originated in a girl aged 2-15 years in good health and CMV-seronegative. The CDR3 sequence is CASSTGLQPQHF. The DNA sequence is as follows: TGTGCCAGTAGTACAGGGCTACAGCCCCAGCATTTT.